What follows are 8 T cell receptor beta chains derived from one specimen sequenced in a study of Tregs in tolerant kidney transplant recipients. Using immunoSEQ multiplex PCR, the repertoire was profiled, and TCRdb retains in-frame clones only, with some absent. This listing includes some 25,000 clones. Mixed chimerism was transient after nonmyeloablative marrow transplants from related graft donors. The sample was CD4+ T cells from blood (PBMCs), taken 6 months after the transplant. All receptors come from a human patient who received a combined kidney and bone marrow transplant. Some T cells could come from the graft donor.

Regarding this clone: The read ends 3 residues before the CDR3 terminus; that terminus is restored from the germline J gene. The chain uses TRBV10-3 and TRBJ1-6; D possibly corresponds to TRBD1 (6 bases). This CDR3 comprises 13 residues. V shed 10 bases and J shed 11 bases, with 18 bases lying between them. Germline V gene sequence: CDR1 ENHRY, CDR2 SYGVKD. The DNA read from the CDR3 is TGTGCCACCGGGAGGACAGAGTATCCACCC. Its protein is CATGRTEYPP. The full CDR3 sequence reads CATGRTEYPPLHF.

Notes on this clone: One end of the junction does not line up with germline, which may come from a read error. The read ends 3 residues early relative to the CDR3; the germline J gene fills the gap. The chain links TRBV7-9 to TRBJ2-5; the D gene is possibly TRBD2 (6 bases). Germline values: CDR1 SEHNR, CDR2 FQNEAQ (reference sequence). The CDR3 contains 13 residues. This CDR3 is CTSSYGGSETQYF. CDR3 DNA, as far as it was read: TGTACCAGCAGCTACGGGGGTTCAGAGACC.

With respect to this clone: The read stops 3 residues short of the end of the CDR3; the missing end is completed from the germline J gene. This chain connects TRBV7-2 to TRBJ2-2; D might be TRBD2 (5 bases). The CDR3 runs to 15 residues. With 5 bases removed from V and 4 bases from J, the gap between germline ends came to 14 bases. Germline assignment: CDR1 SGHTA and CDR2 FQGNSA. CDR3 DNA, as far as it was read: TGTGCCAGCAGCCCTCCGGGGTACACCACCGGGGAG. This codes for CASSPPGYTTGE. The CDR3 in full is CASSPPGYTTGELFF.

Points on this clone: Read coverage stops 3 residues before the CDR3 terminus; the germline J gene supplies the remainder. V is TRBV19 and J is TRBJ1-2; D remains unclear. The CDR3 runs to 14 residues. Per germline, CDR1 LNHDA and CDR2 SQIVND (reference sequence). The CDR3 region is CASSIGTGTRGYTF. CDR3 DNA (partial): TGTGCCAGTAGTATAGGGACTGGAACACGGGGC. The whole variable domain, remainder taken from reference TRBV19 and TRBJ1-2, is DGGITQSPKYLFRKEGQNVTLSCEQNLNHDAMYWYRQDPGQGLRLIYYSQIVNDFQKGDIAEGYSVSREKKESFPLTVTSAQKNPTAFYLCASSIGTGTRGYTFGSGTRLTVV.

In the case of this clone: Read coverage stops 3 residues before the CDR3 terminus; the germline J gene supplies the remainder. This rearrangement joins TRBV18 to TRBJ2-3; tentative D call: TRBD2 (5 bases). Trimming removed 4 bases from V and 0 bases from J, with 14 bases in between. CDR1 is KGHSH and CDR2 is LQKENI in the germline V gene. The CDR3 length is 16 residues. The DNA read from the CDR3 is TGTGCCAGCTCACGGGCCCTAAGCGGTAGCACAGATACG. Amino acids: CASSRALSGSTDT. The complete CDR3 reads CASSRALSGSTDTQYF.

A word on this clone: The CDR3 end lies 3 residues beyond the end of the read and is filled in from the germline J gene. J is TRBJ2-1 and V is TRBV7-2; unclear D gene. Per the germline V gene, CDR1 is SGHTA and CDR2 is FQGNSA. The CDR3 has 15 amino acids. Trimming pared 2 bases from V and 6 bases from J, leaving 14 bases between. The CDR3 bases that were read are TGTGCCAGCAGCTTATGGTTAGTCGGGTCCAATGAG. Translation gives CASSLWLVGSNE. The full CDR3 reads CASSLWLVGSNEQFF.

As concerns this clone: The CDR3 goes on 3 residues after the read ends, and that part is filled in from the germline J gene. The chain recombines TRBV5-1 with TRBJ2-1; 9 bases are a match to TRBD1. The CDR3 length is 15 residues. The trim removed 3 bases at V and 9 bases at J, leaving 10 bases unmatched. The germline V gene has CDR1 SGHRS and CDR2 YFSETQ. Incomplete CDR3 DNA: TGCGCCAGCAGCTCCTCGGACAGGGGTAAGAGTGAG. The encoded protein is CASSSSDRGKSE. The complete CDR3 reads CASSSSDRGKSEQFF. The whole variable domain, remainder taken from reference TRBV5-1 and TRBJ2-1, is KAGVTQTPRYLIKTRGQQVTLSCSPISGHRSVSWYQQTPGQGLQFLFEYFSETQRNKGNFPGRFSGRQFSNSRSEMNVSTLELGDSALYLCASSSSDRGKSEQFFGPGTRLTVL.

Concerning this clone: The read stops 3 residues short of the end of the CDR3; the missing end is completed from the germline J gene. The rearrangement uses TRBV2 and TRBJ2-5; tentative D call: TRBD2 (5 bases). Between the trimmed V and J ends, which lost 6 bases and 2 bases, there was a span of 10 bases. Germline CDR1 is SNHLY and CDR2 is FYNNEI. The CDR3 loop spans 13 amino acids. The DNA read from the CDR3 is TGTGCCAGCAGCCCAGAGCGGCAAGAGACC. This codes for CASSPERQET. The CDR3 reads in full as CASSPERQETQYF.